Each of the 17 T cell receptor beta chains below was sequenced from the same sample in a study of post-analysis software for immune sequencing data. No antigen has been identified for these receptors. Prepared libraries of TCR beta cDNA carried unique molecular identifiers. TCRdb reprocessed the PCR reads with MiXCR, giving one entry per CDR3 protein. Seen here are roughly 800,000 distinct CDR3 sequences, 30% observed once, and the top ten hold under 0.7%. Study observations and caveats: With TRBV5-6, TRBV5-1 and TRBV20-1 included, roughly five TRBV segments were more frequent in patients than in controls.

Sequenced sample: blood. The receptors were sampled from a girl between 10 and 17 years old with multiple sclerosis.

This clonotype has more than one count but fewer than ten. This chain connects TRBV7-2 to TRBJ2-5; 10 bases are a match to TRBD1. This CDR3 has 15 residues. V was pared by 5 bases and J by 5 bases, with 8 bases of the junction left unmatched. Germline CDR1 SGHTA, CDR2 FQGNSA. CDR3 loop: CASSADRGPEETQYF. CDR3 DNA: TGTGCCAGCAGCGCAGACAGGGGGCCGGAGGAGACCCAGTACTTC.

V is TRBV7-9 and J is TRBJ1-1; D gene unclear. The length of the CDR3 is 14 residues. Germline CDR1 and CDR2: SEHNR and FQNEAQ (reference sequence). Deletions cut 5 bases from V and 5 bases from J, with 15 bases between. The CDR3 loop is CASSPTDFWTEAFF. CDR3 DNA sequence: TGTGCCAGCAGCCCTACAGACTTTTGGACTGAAGCTTTCTTT.

For this clonotype: At one of its ends the junction is not consistent with the germline gene, which may arise from a read error. The genes are TRBV15 and TRBJ2-7; D gene uncertain. In germline, CDR1 is LNHNV, CDR2 YYDKDF (reference sequence). The CDR3 length is 13 residues. This CDR3 reads CATCRDLSYEQYF. Written as DNA, the CDR3 is TGTGCCACCTGCAGAGACCTGAGCTACGAGCAGTACTTC.

This clonotype occurred a few times. The chain uses TRBV20-1 and TRBJ1-5; D is perhaps TRBD1 (5 bases). Germline assignment: CDR1 DFQATT and CDR2 SNEGSKA (reference sequence). The germline V and J ends were trimmed by 5 bases and 0 bases, with 20 bases remaining between them. The CDR3 contains 17 residues. CDR3 DNA: TGCAGTGCTCTCGAGCGGGGGGGACGAGTTAGCAATCAGCCCCAGCATTTT. Protein sequence: CSALERGGRVSNQPQHF.

This clonotype was counted a few times. The chain couples TRBV29-1 to TRBJ1-5, with D hard to call. Trimming pared 4 bases from V and 3 bases from J, leaving 10 bases between. This CDR3 region has 13 residues. CDR1 and CDR2 (germline): SQVTM, ANQGSEA. The CDR3 reads CSVVGQLNQPQHF. The CDR3 nucleotides are TGCAGCGTTGTAGGGCAGCTCAATCAGCCCCAGCATTTT.

This clonotype showed up just a few times. This chain connects TRBV6-6 to TRBJ2-7; 9 bases fit TRBD2. CDR1 is MNHNY, CDR2 SVGAGI, per germline (reference sequence). CDR3 length equals 16 residues. The ends lost 4 bases at V and 0 bases at J; junction bases unmatched: 7. Written as DNA, the CDR3 is TGTGCCAGCAGTTCTAGCGGGACCCCGAGCTCCTACGAGCAGTACTTC. Protein: CASSSSGTPSSYEQYF.

The J gene is TRBJ2-1, the V gene TRBV6-5, with 7 bases identical to TRBD2. Germline V gives CDR1 MNHEY, CDR2 SVGAGI. The CDR3 consists of 17 residues. J gave up 3 bases and V 0 bases, and 8 bases lay outside the gene matches. CDR3 nucleotides: TGTGCCAGCAGTTACTCGATACCGGGAGGCCTCTACAATGAGCAGTTCTTC. Translation gives CASSYSIPGGLYNEQFF.

This clonotype was found a few times. This chain links TRBV28 with TRBJ2-7; 7 bases map to TRBD1. V lost 7 bases and J lost 5; bases outside the gene matches: 5. The CDR3 is 12 amino acids. The germline V gene encodes CDR1 MDHEN and CDR2 SYDVKM. DNA for the CDR3: TGTGCCAGCACCGTTCAGGGGGACGAGCAGTACTTC. Translated: CASTVQGDEQYF.

V is TRBV5-1 and J is TRBJ2-3, with D possibly TRBD2 on 6 matching bases. The CDR3 is 15 amino acids. Germline V lookup: CDR1 SGHRS, CDR2 YFSETQ. V dropped 5 bases and J dropped 1 base, with 14 bases sitting between them. The chain's CDR3 is CASSSGEVGTDTQYF. CDR3 nucleotides: TGCGCCAGCAGTAGCGGCGAGGTCGGCACAGATACGCAGTATTTT.

The V call is TRBV20-1, the J call TRBJ1-1; weak D call: TRBD1 (6 bases). The CDR3 consists of 13 residues. Germline assignment: CDR1 DFQATT and CDR2 SNEGSKA (reference sequence). Deletions cut 5 bases from V and 1 base from J, with 11 bases between. Written as DNA, the CDR3 is TGCAGTGCTCCTTCGACAGGGAACACTGAAGCTTTCTTT. Amino acids: CSAPSTGNTEAFF.

The chain recombines TRBV7-9 with TRBJ2-1; possibly TRBD1 or TRBD2 for D (6 bases each). The CDR3 has 16 amino acids. In germline, CDR1 is SEHNR, CDR2 FQNEAQ (reference sequence). The ends were cut back, 3 bases at V and 6 bases at J, with 18 bases in the middle. The CDR3 nucleotides are TGTGCCAGCAGCTTGGTTACAGGGAGGCCCATCAATGAGCAGTTCTTC. It specifies CASSLVTGRPINEQFF.

With respect to this clonotype: Its ends do not fully match the called genes, so a read error is possible. V is TRBV6-2 or TRBV6-3 and J is TRBJ2-6; a weak D match, TRBD1 (5 bases). Germline V lookup: CDR1 MNHEY, CDR2 SVGEGT. The CDR3 loop spans 15 amino acids. The CDR3 nucleotides read TGTGCCAGCAGTTACGATGGGGCTGGGGCCAACGTCCTGGCTTTC. Residues: CASSYDGAGANVLAF.

This clonotype was recorded only once. The genes are TRBV2 and TRBJ2-1, with D uncertain. The CDR3 spans 13 residues. Germline CDR1 and CDR2: SNHLY and FYNNEI. V dropped 6 bases and J dropped 12 bases, with 18 bases sitting between them. DNA of the CDR3: TGTGCCAGCAGGATAAAGGCGGCCTTTGGGCAGTTCTTC. Protein: CASRIKAAFGQFF.

This clonotype showed up just a few times. V is TRBV4-3 and J is TRBJ2-3; possible D gene TRBD2, 6 bases. This CDR3 has 15 amino acids. The V gene lost 0 bases and the J gene lost 8 bases, with 15 bases spanning the gap. Germline loops: CDR1 LGHNA, CDR2 YSLEER. CDR3 nucleotide sequence: TGCGCCAGCAGCCAAGATGAGGAGGGGTACGGTACGCAGTATTTT. This encodes CASSQDEEGYGTQYF.

V is TRBV28 and J is TRBJ1-2; TRBD1 matches 7 bases. V gave up 2 bases and J gave up 4 bases; unmatched junction bases: 7. This CDR3 spans 15 amino acids. The V gene's germline CDR1 is MDHEN and CDR2 SYDVKM. The CDR3 bases are TGTGCCAGCAGTTTACCCACATGGACAGGCTATGGCTACACCTTC. Encoded protein: CASSLPTWTGYGYTF.

This clonotype was recorded at least ten times. The chain recombines TRBV6-5 with TRBJ2-3; weak D call: TRBD2 (6 bases). V gave up 6 bases and J gave up 4 bases, with 14 bases separating them. The germline gives CDR1 MNHEY, CDR2 SVGAGI. The CDR3 extends over 14 amino acids. CDR3 DNA: TGTGCCAGCAGATATTTCGGGAGCGCAGATACGCAGTATTTT. It encodes CASRYFGSADTQYF.

This clonotype was counted between two and nine times. The chain is built from TRBV27 and TRBJ2-7; 8 bases line up with TRBD1. V lost 6 bases to trimming and J lost 3 bases; unmatched junction nucleotides: 1. CDR1 is MNHEY and CDR2 is SMNVEV in the germline V gene (reference sequence). The CDR3 consists of 12 residues. The CDR3 is CASRGQDYEQYF. The CDR3 nucleotides are TGTGCCAGCAGGGGACAGGACTACGAGCAGTACTTC.